The present entry profiles one T cell receptor beta chain with its context. The data originate from a study of blood T cell repertoires in COVID-19. Across the whole study: Sites in the United States, Italy and Spain provided acute and convalescent COVID-19 samples. PBMCs, B-cell-depleted T cells, or T cells provided the cDNA or gDNA that made up the material.

The Seattle site enrolled patients during active infection and followed them longitudinally. As handled by the study authors: Counts of nucleated cells, estimated from reference gene primer amplification, were obtained. TCRdb's copy holds only in-frame clones and misses some; the assay was immunoSEQ multiplex PCR. V and J calls and clone size come straight from that table; D and trimming were deduced from the DNA. The sample records more than 300,000 clones, about nine tenths being singletons. Losses at the gene ends were 3 bases for V and 5 bases for J; bases not matched to a gene: 0. The CDR3 is made up of 13 amino acids. In germline, CDR1 is SGHNT, CDR2 YYREEE (reference sequence).

V usage is TRBV5-4 and J usage is TRBJ1-1, with 11 bases that match TRBD1. The sequenced sample consisted of peripheral blood. The clonotype originates from a woman in her 70s with COVID-19, enrolled during active disease. CDR3 DNA sequence: TGTGCCAGCAGCTGGGACAGGGGGACTGAAGCTTTCTTT. Its protein is CASSWDRGTEAFF.